Presented here are 26 T cell receptor beta chains from one specimen sequenced in a study of blood T cells in healthy people across ages. Next came a second PCR, run for about 6 to 11 cycles, which used a sample-barcoded 5' primer along with a J-beta primer mix. TCRdb passed the 5' RACE reads through MiXCR, listing each CDR3 protein once. The sample shows approximately 730,000 distinct CDR3 sequences, roughly 45% of them seen only once. Source material: blood. Receptors were obtained from a woman in her fifties or sixties in good health.

The rearrangement uses TRBV20-1 and TRBJ2-7; TRBD1 aligns across 12 bases. Trimming removed 3 bases from V and 3 bases from J; junction bases left unmatched: 6. The CDR3 contains 15 residues. The germline CDR1 and CDR2 sequences are DFQATT and SNEGSKA (reference sequence). CDR3 DNA sequence: TGCAGTGCTAGTGGAGGGGACAGGGGGCTCTACGAGCAGTACTTC. Translating gives CSASGGDRGLYEQYF.

The V gene is TRBV11-2, the J gene TRBJ2-7; 10 bases are shared with TRBD2. Germline values: CDR1 SGHAT, CDR2 FQNNGV. This CDR3 is 16 amino acids long. V gave up 4 bases and J gave up 7 bases; unmatched junction bases: 13. The CDR3 DNA reads TGTGCCAGCAGCTCTTTAAGCGGGAGGGCGTACAATGAGCAGTACTTC. It encodes CASSSLSGRAYNEQYF.

The rearrangement joins TRBV6-1 to TRBJ2-3, with a possible D match to TRBD1 (5 bases). V was cut by 3 bases and J by 2 bases, with 15 bases left in between. The CDR3 is 16 amino acids. Germline V gene data show CDR1 as MNHNS and CDR2 as SASEGT. Written as DNA, the CDR3 is TGTGCCAGCAGTGACCAGAGAAGGGGTCTCACAGATACGCAGTATTTT. It yields the protein CASSDQRRGLTDTQYF.

In its sample, this clonotype was seen many times. The chain links TRBV11-2 to TRBJ2-4; no firm D call. Germline V gene sequence: CDR1 SGHAT, CDR2 FQNNGV. V was cut by 0 bases and J by 4 bases, with 4 bases left in between. CDR3 size: 13 residues. This CDR3 reads CASSLDRKNIQYF. The CDR3 nucleotides read TGTGCCAGCAGCTTAGACAGGAAAAACATTCAGTACTTC.

A few counts support this clonotype. The rearrangement joins TRBV7-2 to TRBJ2-1, with D maybe TRBD2 (5 bases). Trimming took off 0 bases at V and 7 bases at J, with 10 bases between the two ends. This CDR3 has 14 residues. Germline V gene data show CDR1 as SGHTA and CDR2 as FQGNSA. For the CDR3, the DNA is TGTGCCAGCAGCTTAGCGCAGCGGCAAAATGAGCAGTTCTTC. Its translation: CASSLAQRQNEQFF.

The chain recombines TRBV28 with TRBJ2-7, with 8 bases aligning to TRBD1. Germline CDR1 MDHEN, CDR2 SYDVKM. Germline trimming cut 4 bases from V and 0 bases from J; bases unmatched to any gene: 5. There are 15 residues in the CDR3. CDR3 amino acids: CASSYGTGNSYEQYF. The CDR3 nucleotides read TGTGCCAGCAGTTACGGGACAGGCAACTCCTACGAGCAGTACTTC.

The chain carries TRBV20-1 and TRBJ1-2; tentative D call: TRBD1 (5 bases). CDR1 DFQATT and CDR2 SNEGSKA come from the germline V gene (reference sequence). The CDR3 spans 15 residues. V was cut by 1 base and J by 3 bases, with 15 bases left in between. CDR3 protein: CSARGQGFTDYGYTF. As DNA, the CDR3 is TGCAGTGCTAGAGGCCAGGGATTCACGGACTATGGCTACACCTTC.

The CDR3 region has the DNA TGTGCCAGCAGCCCCCAGGGTGACACCATATATTTT. Its protein is CASSPQGDTIYF. V is TRBV7-9 and J is TRBJ1-3; weak D call: TRBD1 (5 bases). Germline V gene data show CDR1 as SEHNR and CDR2 as FQNEAQ (reference sequence). The CDR3 has 12 amino acids. The V end lost 5 bases, the J end lost 8 bases, and 10 bases lay between the germline ends.

This clonotype was seen only once. The chain links TRBV20-1 to TRBJ2-7, with D possibly TRBD2 on 5 matching bases. CDR3 size: 12 residues. Per the germline V gene, CDR1 is DFQATT and CDR2 is SNEGSKA (reference sequence). V was shortened by 6 bases and J by 0 bases, with 9 bases between the two germline ends. The CDR3 DNA reads as TGCAGTGCGGAAGGACTCTCCTACGAGCAGTACTTC. Translating it yields CSAEGLSYEQYF.

This clonotype was found many times. The J gene is TRBJ2-3, the V gene TRBV29-1, with 14 bases fitting TRBD2. CDR3 length: 16 amino acids. Germline lookup yields CDR1 SQVTM and CDR2 ANQGSEA. V dropped 4 bases and J dropped 6; count of bases not matched to a gene: 9. The CDR3: CSVVIGTSGSGDTQYF. DNA of the CDR3: TGCAGCGTTGTTATTGGGACTAGCGGGAGCGGGGATACGCAGTATTTT.

This clonotype was seen only a few times. The chain combines TRBV3-1 with TRBJ2-7; 11 nucleotides agree with TRBD2. Losses at the gene ends were 4 bases for V and 6 bases for J; bases not matched to a gene: 11. Germline values: CDR1 LGHDT, CDR2 YNNKEL (reference sequence). This CDR3 contains 16 residues. The CDR3 DNA follows: TGTGCCAGCAGCCCTCCGGGACTAGCGGCAACTACCGAGCAGTACTTC. Encoded protein: CASSPPGLAATTEQYF.

This clonotype was recorded a few times. This chain connects TRBV28 to TRBJ2-6; D gene uncertain. Germline V gives CDR1 MDHEN, CDR2 SYDVKM. V lost 1 base to trimming and J lost 0 bases, with 4 bases between them. The CDR3 length is 15 residues. CDR3 sequence reads: CASSLSYSGANVLTF. DNA of the CDR3: TGTGCCAGCAGTTTATCGTACTCTGGGGCCAACGTCCTGACTTTC.

Comment on this clonotype: The junction and the germline gene differ at one end; a read error may be behind it. The CDR3 bases are TGTGCCAGCAGTGACCTGGGGGGGAACTCTGAAGCTTTCTTT. This gives the protein CASSDLGGNSEAFF. The chain joins TRBV6-1 to TRBJ1-1; TRBD1 is a possible D gene (5 bases). Germline V CDR1 and CDR2: MNHNS, SASEGT. This CDR3 is 14 amino acids long.

The J gene is TRBJ2-5, the V gene TRBV10-1; D gene uncertain. The CDR3 is 14 residues long. CDR1 and CDR2 from the germline V gene are WNHNN and SYGVQD (reference sequence). V dropped 3 bases and J dropped 5 bases, with 13 bases sitting between them. CDR3 bases: TGCGCCAGCAGTGATAGACACTCCCGGGAGACCCAGTACTTC. It translates to CASSDRHSRETQYF.

This sequence joins TRBV20-1 and TRBJ1-2; tentative D call: TRBD1 (6 bases). The V gene lost 2 bases and the J gene lost 2 bases, with 15 bases spanning the gap. Germline lookup yields CDR1 DFQATT and CDR2 SNEGSKA (reference sequence). This CDR3 is built from 15 residues. This chain's CDR3 is CSARPRDKWNYGYTF. The CDR3 nucleotides read TGCAGTGCTAGACCTCGGGACAAATGGAACTATGGCTACACCTTC.

This chain uses TRBV24-1 with TRBJ2-5; 9 positions agree with TRBD2. Looked up from germline, CDR1 is KGHDR and CDR2 is SFDVKD. With V trimmed by 3 bases and J by 11 bases, 12 bases remained unmatched. The CDR3 sequence is 15 residues long. CDR3 coding DNA: TGTGCCACCAGTGATAGGTTAGCGGGAGACGATGAGCAGTACTTC. This gives the protein CATSDRLAGDDEQYF.

The chain carries TRBV5-1 and TRBJ1-2; no reliable D call. The CDR3 is 14 amino acids. V gave up 4 bases and J gave up 0 bases, with 10 bases separating them. The germline gives CDR1 SGHRS, CDR2 YFSETQ. The CDR3 loop is CASSVSLANYGYTF. In nucleotides, the CDR3 is TGCGCCAGCAGCGTTTCACTTGCTAACTATGGCTACACCTTC.

The chain has TRBV18 and TRBJ2-3; the D gene could be TRBD1 or TRBD2 (5 bases each). V was trimmed by 8 bases and J by 8 bases, leaving 17 bases between them. The germline V gene encodes CDR1 KGHSH and CDR2 LQKENI. The CDR3 is 13 amino acids. CDR3 in DNA: TGTGCCAGCACCGGGACCCAGGAGAGTACGCAGTATTTT. This encodes CASTGTQESTQYF.

This chain links TRBV20-1 with TRBJ2-1; D gene ambiguous. The CDR3 has 14 residues. Germline loops: CDR1 DFQATT, CDR2 SNEGSKA (reference sequence). V was cut by 3 bases and J by 4 bases, with 13 bases left in between. DNA for the CDR3: TGCAGTGCTAGTACCGGGTCGGAGTACAATGAGCAGTTCTTC. Its translation: CSASTGSEYNEQFF.

This clonotype was detected a few times. This chain uses TRBV4-1 with TRBJ2-1, with D hard to call. CDR1 is MGHRA and CDR2 is YSYEKL in the germline V gene. V lost 2 bases, J lost 9 bases, and 20 bases lay in between. CDR3 length equals 16 residues. The CDR3 spells CASSQLDILFYGEQFF. The CDR3 DNA reads TGCGCCAGCAGCCAATTAGACATACTCTTCTACGGTGAGCAGTTCTTC.

A few counts support this clonotype. The chain joins TRBV6-2 or TRBV6-3 to TRBJ2-5; D may match TRBD1 or TRBD2 (5 bases each). The length of the CDR3 is 16 residues. Trimming shortened V by 5 bases and J by 9 bases, and 25 bases separated the two germline ends. CDR1 is MNHEY, CDR2 SVGEGT, per germline. CDR3 region: CASSPPPPASGTAQYF. In nucleotides, the CDR3 is TGTGCCAGCAGTCCCCCTCCTCCGGCCTCAGGGACGGCCCAGTACTTC.

This clonotype showed up just a few times. One end of the junction fails to match germline, which may point to a read error. The V call is TRBV7-7, the J call TRBJ2-7, with 11 nucleotides matching TRBD1. The CDR3 covers 14 residues. The germline gives CDR1 SSHAT, CDR2 FNYEAQ (reference sequence). The CDR3: CASSPSGTGGEQYF. The CDR3 region has the DNA TGTGCTAGCAGCCCTAGTGGGACAGGGGGCGAGCAGTACTTC.

The sample holds a few counts of this clonotype. The chain links TRBV4-3 to TRBJ2-1; 10 bases fit TRBD2. The CDR3 consists of 15 residues. Trimming removed 5 bases from V and 8 bases from J; junction bases left unmatched: 9. Per the germline V gene, CDR1 is LGHNA and CDR2 is YSLEER. The CDR3 reads CASSIEASGRDEQFF. The DNA of the CDR3 is TGCGCCAGCAGCATTGAAGCTAGCGGGAGAGATGAGCAGTTCTTC.

This clonotype was detected a few times. The chain carries TRBV12-3 or TRBV12-4 and TRBJ2-7; tentatively, D is TRBD1 or TRBD2 (6 bases each). The J call could be wrong; TRBJ2-5 is a better fit for the DNA end. This CDR3 region has 13 residues. CDR3 bases: TGTGCCAGCAGTTTTACAGGGAGGGAGACCCAGTACTTC. Its protein product is CASSFTGRETQYF.

This clonotype has just a few counts. V is TRBV20-1 and J is TRBJ2-3, with 7 bases fitting TRBD1. Germline trimming cut 1 base from V and 4 bases from J; bases unmatched to any gene: 8. CDR3 length: 15 residues. Per germline, CDR1 DFQATT and CDR2 SNEGSKA (reference sequence). CDR3 sequence (DNA): TGCAGTGCTAGAGCTCTACAGGGGTCCGCAGATACGCAGTATTTT. This translates into CSARALQGSADTQYF.

This chain's CDR3 is CASSLDRGYSSGYTF. The DNA of the CDR3 is TGCGCCAGCAGCTTGGATCGGGGTTATTCGTCGGGCTACACCTTC. J is TRBJ1-2 and V is TRBV5-1; D is unclear. V shed 0 bases and J shed 8 bases, with 17 bases lying between them. This CDR3 is 15 amino acids long. From germline, CDR1 is SGHRS and CDR2 YFSETQ.